The clone carrying this TCR beta chain appeared once. Its antigen is as yet unknown. These data come from a study of CD8+ T cells in alopecia areata. In the study overall: It was oral tofacitinib, at 5 to 10 mg twice daily, that treated patients received.

Study-level results: Among patients, TCR sharing was less clear than in mice, a difference possibly due in part to HLA diversity in the patient population. Sequences from scalp samples also cover resident alphabeta T cells of normal skin.

The treatment was: oral pan-JAK inhibitor, 5-10 mg twice daily. cDNA serving as the sequencing template came from extracted, reverse transcribed RNA. The assay was immunoSEQ multiplex PCR, and TCRdb's table has in-frame clones only and misses some. This table holds around 100,000 clones, 70% to 90% found once. CDR3 length equals 13 residues. This clonotype was sampled from a human donor with alopecia areata. Source: CD8+ T cells sorted from blood, taken at approximately week 34, from a patient treated with tofacitinib. The gene calls are TRBV21-1 and TRBJ2-7; the table's D call TRBD2 went unverified against the DNA. TRBV21-1 is a pseudogene locus. CDR3 nucleotides: TGTGCCCGGCGAGCGGGAGTTATCTACGAGCAGTACTTC. Encoded protein: CARRAGVIYEQYF.